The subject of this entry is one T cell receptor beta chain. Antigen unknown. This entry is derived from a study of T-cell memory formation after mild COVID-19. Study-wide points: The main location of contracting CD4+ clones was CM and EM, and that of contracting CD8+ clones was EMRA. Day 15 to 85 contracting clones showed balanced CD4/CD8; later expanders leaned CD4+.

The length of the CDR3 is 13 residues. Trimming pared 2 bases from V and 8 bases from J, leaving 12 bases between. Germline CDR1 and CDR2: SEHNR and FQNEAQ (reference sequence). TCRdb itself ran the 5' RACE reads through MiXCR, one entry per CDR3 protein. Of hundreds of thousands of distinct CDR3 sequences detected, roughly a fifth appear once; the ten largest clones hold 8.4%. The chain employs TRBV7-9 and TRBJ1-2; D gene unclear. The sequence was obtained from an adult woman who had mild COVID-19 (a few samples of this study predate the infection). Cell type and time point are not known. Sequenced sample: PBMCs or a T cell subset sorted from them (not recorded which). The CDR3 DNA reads TGTGCCAGCAGCTTATTGGCCTCCCGGGGCTACACCTTC. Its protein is CASSLLASRGYTF.